This T cell receptor (beta chain) was recorded in a study of T-cell reconstitution after alpha-beta-depleted transplantation in children. This CDR3 is 14 amino acids long. V was pared by 5 bases and J by 8 bases, with 12 bases of the junction left unmatched. The germline V gene encodes CDR1 SGHNT and CDR2 YYREEE (reference sequence). The TCRbeta library incorporated unique molecular identifiers. TCRdb re-derived calls from the PCR reads in MiXCR, one entry per CDR3 protein. This sample has over 150,000 distinct CDR3 sequences, with 14% to 15% found just once. The TCR was taken from a human donor who donated a stem cell graft to a child with acute lymphoblastic leukemia. The V and J genes are TRBV5-4 and TRBJ1-2, with 7 bases matching TRBD1. Here the sequenced sample was PBMCs from the stem cell graft donor, taken from the stem cell graft. CDR3 sequence reads: CASRTPTGEGGYTF. In DNA, the CDR3 is TGTGCCAGCAGGACGCCAACAGGGGAGGGCGGCTACACCTTC.